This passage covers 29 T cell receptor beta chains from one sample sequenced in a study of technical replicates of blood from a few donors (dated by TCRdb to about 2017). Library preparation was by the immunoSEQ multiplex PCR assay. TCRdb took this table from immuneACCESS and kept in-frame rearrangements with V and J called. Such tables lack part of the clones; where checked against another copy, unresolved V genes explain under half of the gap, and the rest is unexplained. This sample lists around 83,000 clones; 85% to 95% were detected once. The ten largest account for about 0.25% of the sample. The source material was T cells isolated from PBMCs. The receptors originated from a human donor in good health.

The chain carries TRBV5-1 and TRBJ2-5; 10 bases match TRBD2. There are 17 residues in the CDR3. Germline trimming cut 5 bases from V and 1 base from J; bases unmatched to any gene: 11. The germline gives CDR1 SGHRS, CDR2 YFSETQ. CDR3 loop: CASSSVYSGGTQETQYF. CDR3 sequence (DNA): TGCGCCAGCAGTTCTGTTTATAGCGGGGGGACCCAAGAGACCCAGTACTTC. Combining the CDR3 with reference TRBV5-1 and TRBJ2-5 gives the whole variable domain KAGVTQTPRYLIKTRGQQVTLSCSPISGHRSVSWYQQTPGQGLQFLFEYFSETQRNKGNFPGRFSGRQFSNSRSEMNVSTLELGDSALYLCASSSVYSGGTQETQYFGPGTRLLVL.

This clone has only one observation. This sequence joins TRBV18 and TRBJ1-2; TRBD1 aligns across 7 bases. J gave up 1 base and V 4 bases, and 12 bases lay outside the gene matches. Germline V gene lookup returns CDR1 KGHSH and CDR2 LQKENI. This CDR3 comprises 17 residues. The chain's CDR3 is CASSRNRGQADNYGYTF. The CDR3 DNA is TGTGCCAGCTCACGCAACCGAGGACAGGCCGATAACTATGGCTACACCTTC.

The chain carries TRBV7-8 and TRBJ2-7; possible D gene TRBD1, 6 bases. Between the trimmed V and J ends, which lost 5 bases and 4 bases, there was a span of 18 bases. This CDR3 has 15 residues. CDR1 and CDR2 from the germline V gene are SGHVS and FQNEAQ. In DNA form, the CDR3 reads TGTGCCAGCAGCCGAGACGCAGGGGTAGGATACGAGCAGTACTTC. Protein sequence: CASSRDAGVGYEQYF.

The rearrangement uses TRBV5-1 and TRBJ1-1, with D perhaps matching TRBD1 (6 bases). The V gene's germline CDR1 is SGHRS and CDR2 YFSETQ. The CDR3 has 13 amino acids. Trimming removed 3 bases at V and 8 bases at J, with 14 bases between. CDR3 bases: TGCGCCAGCAGCTGGGGGGGGGCTGTAGAAGCTTTCTTT. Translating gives CASSWGGAVEAFF.

The CDR3 sequence: CAISEPGRGYTGELFF. Written as DNA, the CDR3 is TGTGCCATCAGTGAGCCGGGGAGGGGATACACCGGGGAGCTGTTTTTT. This chain joins TRBV10-3 and TRBJ2-2; 7 bases are a match to TRBD2. Germline lookup yields CDR1 ENHRY and CDR2 SYGVKD. V lost 2 bases, J lost 3 bases, and 6 bases stayed unmatched. This CDR3 is built from 16 residues.

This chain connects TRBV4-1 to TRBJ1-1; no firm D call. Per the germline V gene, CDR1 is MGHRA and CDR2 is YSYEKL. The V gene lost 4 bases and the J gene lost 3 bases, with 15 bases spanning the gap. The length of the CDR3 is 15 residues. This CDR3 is CASSPGRAVHTEAFF. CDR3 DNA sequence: TGCGCCAGCAGCCCTGGGAGGGCGGTCCACACTGAAGCTTTCTTT.

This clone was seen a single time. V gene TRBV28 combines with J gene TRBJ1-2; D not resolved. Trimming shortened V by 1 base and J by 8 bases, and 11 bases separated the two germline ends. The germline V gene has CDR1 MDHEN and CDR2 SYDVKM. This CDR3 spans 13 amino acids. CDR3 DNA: TGTGCCAGCAGTTTATTGCGACAACAAGGCTACACCTTC. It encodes CASSLLRQQGYTF.

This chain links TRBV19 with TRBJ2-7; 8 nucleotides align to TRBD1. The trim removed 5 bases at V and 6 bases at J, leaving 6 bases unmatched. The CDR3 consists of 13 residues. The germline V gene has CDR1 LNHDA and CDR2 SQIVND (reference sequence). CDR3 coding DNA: TGTGCCAGTAGTGCGCAGGGGGCGCGCGAGCAGTACTTC. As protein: CASSAQGAREQYF.

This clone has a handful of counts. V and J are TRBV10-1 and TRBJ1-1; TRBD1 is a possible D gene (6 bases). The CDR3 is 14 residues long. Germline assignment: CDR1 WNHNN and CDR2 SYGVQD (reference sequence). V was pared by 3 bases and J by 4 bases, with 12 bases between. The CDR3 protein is CASSDRGWGTEAFF. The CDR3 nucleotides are TGCGCCAGCAGTGACAGGGGTTGGGGCACTGAAGCTTTCTTT.

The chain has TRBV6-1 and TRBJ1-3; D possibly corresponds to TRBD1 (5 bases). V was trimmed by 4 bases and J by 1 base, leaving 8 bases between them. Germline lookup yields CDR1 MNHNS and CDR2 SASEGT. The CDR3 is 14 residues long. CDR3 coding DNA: TGTGCCAGCAGTGTACAGGAATCTGGAAACACCATATATTTT. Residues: CASSVQESGNTIYF.

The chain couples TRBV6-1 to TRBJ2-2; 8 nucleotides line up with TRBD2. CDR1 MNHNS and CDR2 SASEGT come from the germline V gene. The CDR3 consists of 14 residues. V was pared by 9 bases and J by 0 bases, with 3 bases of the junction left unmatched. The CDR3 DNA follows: TGTGCCAGTACAGCGGGGGCGAACACCGGGGAGCTGTTTTTT. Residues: CASTAGANTGELFF.

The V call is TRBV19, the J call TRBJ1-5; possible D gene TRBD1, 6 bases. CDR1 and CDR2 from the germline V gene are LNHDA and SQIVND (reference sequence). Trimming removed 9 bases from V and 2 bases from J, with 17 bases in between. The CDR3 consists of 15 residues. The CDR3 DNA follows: TGTGCCAGCACCATAGGGGGGGGCGGCAATCAGCCCCAGCATTTT. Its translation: CASTIGGGGNQPQHF.

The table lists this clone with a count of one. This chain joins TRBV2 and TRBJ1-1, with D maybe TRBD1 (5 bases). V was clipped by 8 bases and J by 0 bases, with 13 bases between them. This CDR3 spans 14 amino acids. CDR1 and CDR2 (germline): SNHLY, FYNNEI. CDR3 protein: CASGGARMNTEAFF. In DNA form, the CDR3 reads TGTGCCAGCGGCGGGGCCCGAATGAACACTGAAGCTTTCTTT.

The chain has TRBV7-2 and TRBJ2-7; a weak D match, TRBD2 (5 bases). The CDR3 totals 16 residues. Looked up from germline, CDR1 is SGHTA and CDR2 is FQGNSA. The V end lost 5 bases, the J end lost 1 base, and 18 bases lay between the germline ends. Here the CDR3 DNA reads TGTGCCAGCAGCCCGCAACCTCGGGATATATCCTACGAGCAGTACTTC. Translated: CASSPQPRDISYEQYF.

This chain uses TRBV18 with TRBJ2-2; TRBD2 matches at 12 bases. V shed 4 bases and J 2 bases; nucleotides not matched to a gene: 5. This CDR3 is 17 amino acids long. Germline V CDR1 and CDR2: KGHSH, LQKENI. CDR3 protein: CASSLWTSGANTGELFF. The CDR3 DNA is TGTGCCAGCTCACTTTGGACTAGCGGGGCCAACACCGGGGAGCTGTTTTTT.

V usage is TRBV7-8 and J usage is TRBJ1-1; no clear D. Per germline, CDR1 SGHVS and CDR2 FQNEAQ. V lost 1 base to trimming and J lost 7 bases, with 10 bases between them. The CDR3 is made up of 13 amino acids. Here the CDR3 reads CASSLGGSYEAFF. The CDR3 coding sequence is TGTGCCAGCAGCTTAGGAGGGTCGTATGAAGCTTTCTTT.

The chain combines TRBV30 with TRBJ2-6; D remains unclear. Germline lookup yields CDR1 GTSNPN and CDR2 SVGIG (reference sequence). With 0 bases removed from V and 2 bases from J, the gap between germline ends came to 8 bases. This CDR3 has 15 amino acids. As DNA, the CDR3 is TGTGCCTGGAGTGTATACCTACCTGGGGCCAACGTCCTGACTTTC. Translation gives CAWSVYLPGANVLTF.

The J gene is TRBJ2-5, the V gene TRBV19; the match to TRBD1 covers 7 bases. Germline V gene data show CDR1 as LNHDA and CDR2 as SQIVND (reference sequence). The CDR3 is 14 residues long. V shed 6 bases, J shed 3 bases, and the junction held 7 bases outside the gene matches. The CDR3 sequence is CASSTRTGEETQYF. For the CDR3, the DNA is TGTGCCAGTAGCACCCGCACAGGGGAAGAGACCCAGTACTTC. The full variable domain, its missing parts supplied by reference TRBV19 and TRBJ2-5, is DGGITQSPKYLFRKEGQNVTLSCEQNLNHDAMYWYRQDPGQGLRLIYYSQIVNDFQKGDIAEGYSVSREKKESFPLTVTSAQKNPTAFYLCASSTRTGEETQYFGPGTRLLVL.

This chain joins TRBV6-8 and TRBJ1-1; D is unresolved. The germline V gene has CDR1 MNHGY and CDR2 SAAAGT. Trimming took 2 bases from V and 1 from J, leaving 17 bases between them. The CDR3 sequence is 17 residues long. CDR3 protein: CASSYHVGRAPNTEAFF. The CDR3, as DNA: TGTGCCAGCAGTTACCACGTGGGGAGGGCCCCGAACACTGAAGCTTTCTTT.

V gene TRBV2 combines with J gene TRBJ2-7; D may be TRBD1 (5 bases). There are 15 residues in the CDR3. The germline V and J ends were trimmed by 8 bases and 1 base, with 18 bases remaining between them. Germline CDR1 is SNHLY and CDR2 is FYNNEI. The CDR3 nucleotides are TGTGCCAGCGTCAGGCAGGTTGGGGCGTCCTACGAGCAGTACTTC. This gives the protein CASVRQVGASYEQYF.

In nucleotides, the CDR3 is TGTGCCAGCAGCTTATTAGCGGGGGGGCGGACAGATACGCAGTATTTT. This encodes CASSLLAGGRTDTQYF. The chain recombines TRBV11-3 with TRBJ2-3; TRBD2 matches at 11 bases. With V trimmed by 2 bases and J by 3 bases, 4 bases remained unmatched. CDR3 size: 16 residues. CDR1 and CDR2 from the germline V gene are SGHNT and YENEEA.

The DNA for the CDR3 is TGTGCCAGCAGCTTCGACAGGGGGAACACCATATATTTT. Its translation is CASSFDRGNTIYF. The V gene is TRBV11-3, the J gene TRBJ1-3, with 9 positions matching TRBD1. The CDR3 contains 13 residues. V was clipped by 3 bases and J by 7 bases; unmatched bases: 1. Germline loops: CDR1 SGHNT, CDR2 YENEEA.

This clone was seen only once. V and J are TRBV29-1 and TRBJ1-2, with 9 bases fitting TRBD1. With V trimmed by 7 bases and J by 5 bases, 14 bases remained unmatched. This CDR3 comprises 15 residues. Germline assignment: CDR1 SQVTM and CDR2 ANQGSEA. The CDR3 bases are TGCAGCGCCGTTGGGACAGGGCCCCCCGGTTATGGCTACACCTTC. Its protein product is CSAVGTGPPGYGYTF.

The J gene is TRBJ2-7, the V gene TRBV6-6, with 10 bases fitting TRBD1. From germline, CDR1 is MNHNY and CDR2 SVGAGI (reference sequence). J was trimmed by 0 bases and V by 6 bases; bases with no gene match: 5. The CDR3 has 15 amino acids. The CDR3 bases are TGTGCCAGCAGCCGGACAGGGGGAAACTCCTACGAGCAGTACTTC. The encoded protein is CASSRTGGNSYEQYF.

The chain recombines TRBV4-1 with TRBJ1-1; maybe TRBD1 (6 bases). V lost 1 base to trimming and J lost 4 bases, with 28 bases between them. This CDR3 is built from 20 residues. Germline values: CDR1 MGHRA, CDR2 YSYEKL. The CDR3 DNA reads TGCGCCAGCAGCCAAGTCTTTTCCATAAGGACAGACAATTGGGGCACTGAAGCTTTCTTT. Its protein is CASSQVFSIRTDNWGTEAFF.

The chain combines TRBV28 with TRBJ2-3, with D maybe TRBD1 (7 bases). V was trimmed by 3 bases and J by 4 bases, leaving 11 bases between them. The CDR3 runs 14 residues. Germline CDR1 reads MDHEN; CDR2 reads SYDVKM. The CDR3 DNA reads TGTGCCAGCAGTTTTCAGGGGGAGGCAGATACGCAGTATTTT. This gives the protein CASSFQGEADTQYF.

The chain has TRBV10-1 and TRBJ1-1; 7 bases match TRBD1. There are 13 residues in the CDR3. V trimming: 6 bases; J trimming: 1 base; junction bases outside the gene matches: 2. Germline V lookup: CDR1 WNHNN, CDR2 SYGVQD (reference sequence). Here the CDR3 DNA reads TGCGCCAGCAGGGCAGGGGGGAACACTGAAGCTTTCTTT. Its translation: CASRAGGNTEAFF.

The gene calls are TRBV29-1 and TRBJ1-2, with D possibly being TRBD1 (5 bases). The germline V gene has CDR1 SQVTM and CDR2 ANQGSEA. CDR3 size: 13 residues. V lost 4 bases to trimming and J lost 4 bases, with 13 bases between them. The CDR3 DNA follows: TGCAGCGTTGTCGTTCAGGGAGGCTATGGCTACACCTTC. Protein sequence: CSVVVQGGYGYTF.

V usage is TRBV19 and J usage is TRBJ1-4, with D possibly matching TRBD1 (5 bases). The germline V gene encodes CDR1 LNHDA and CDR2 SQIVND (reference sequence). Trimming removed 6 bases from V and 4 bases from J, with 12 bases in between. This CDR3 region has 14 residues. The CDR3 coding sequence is TGTGCCAGTAGAATGGGGCTCAATAATGAAAAACTGTTTTTT. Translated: CASRMGLNNEKLFF.